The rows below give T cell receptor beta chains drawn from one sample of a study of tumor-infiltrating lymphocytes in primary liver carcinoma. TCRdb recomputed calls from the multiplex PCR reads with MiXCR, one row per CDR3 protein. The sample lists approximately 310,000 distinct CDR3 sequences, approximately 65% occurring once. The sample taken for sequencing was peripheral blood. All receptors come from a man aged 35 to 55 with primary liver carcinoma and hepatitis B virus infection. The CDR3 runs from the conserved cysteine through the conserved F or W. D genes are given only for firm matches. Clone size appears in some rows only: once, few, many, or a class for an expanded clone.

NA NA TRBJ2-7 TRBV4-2 CASSQEGFGEQYF TGCGCTAGCAGCCAAGAAGGGTTCGGCGAGCAGTACTTC
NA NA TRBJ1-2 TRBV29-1 CSLGAGCAEGYTF TGCAGCCTTGGTGCAGGGTGCGCGGAGGGCTACACCTTC
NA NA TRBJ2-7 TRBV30 CALEEWGVGEQYF TGTGCCTTGGAAGAGTGGGGAGTCGGCGAGCAGTACTTC
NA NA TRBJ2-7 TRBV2 CASIRSFSYEQHF TGTGCCAGCATTAGGTCCTTCTCCTACGAGCAGCACTTC
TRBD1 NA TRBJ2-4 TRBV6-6 CASSLIGGTGIQYF TGTGCCAGCAGCCTCATAGGGGGCACGGGCATTCAGTACTTC
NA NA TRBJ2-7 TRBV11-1 CASSSRTGNSHEQYF TGTGCCAGCAGCTCCCGTACAGGGAACTCCCACGAGCAGTACTTC
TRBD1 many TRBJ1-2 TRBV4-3 CASSPTRQGPNYGYTF TGCGCCAGCAGCCCAACTCGACAGGGGCCTAACTATGGCTACACCTTC
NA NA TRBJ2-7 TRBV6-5 CASSSRDRAAYEQYF TGTGCCAGCAGTTCTCGGGATAGGGCCGCCTACGAGCAGTACTTC
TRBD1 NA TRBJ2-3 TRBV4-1 CASSFWGQVAITQYF TGCGCCAGCAGCTTTTGGGGACAGGTAGCAATTACGCAGTATTTT
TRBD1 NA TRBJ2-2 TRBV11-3 CAGNSQGAGGELFF TGTGCCGGCAATTCACAGGGGGCTGGCGGGGAGCTGTTTTTT
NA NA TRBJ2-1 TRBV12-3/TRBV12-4 CATSLSSGDEQFF TGTGCCACCAGTTTAAGCAGTGGCGATGAGCAGTTCTTC
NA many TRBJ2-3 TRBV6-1 CASSEQGSTDTQYF TGTGCCAGCAGTGAACAGGGGAGCACAGATACGCAGTATTTT
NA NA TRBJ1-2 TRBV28 CACSRVRRGYGYTF TGTGCCTGCAGCAGGGTCCGCAGGGGCTATGGCTACACCTTC
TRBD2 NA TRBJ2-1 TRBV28 CASCLWRGSGGHNEQFF TGTGCCAGCTGTTTATGGCGAGGGAGCGGGGGCCACAATGAGCAGTTCTTC
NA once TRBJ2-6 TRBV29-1 CSVEGTGFGTNVLTF TGCAGCGTTGAAGGGACGGGGTTCGGGACCAACGTCCTGACTTTT
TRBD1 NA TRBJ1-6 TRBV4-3 CTRSQGTVNSPLHF TGCACCAGGAGCCAAGGGACAGTTAATTCACCCCTCCACTTT
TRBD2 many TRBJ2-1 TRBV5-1 CASSSSGGYNEQFF TGCGCCAGCAGCTCTAGCGGGGGCTACAATGAGCAGTTCTTC
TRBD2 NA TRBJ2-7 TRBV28 CASSFQIGPAGGREQYF TGTGCCAGCAGTTTTCAGATTGGACCAGCGGGAGGTCGCGAGCAGTACTTC
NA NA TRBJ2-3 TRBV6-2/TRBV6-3 CASSQDSTKSDTQYF TGTGCCAGCAGCCAAGACTCCACCAAATCAGATACGCAGTATTTT
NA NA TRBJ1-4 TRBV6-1 CASIEAGVATNEKLFF TGTGCCAGCATTGAGGCGGGGGTTGCAACTAATGAAAAACTGTTTTTT
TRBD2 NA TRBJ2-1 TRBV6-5 CASSYRTNGRTSYNEQFF TGTGCCAGCAGTTACCGGACTAACGGGAGGACCTCCTACAATGAGCAGTTCTTC
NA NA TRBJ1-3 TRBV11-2 CASSLTRVDTTYF TGTGCCAGCAGCTTAACAAGGGTGGACACCACATATTTT
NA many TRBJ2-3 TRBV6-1 CASSMSGWGFSTDTQYF TGTGCCAGCTCGATGTCGGGGTGGGGTTTTAGCACAGATACGCAGTATTTT
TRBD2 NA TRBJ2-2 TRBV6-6 CASSPGLAGVGSGELFF TGTGCCAGCAGCCCGGGACTAGCGGGAGTAGGGTCCGGGGAGCTGTTTTTT
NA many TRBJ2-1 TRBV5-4 CASSLSGDEQFF TGTGCCAGCAGCTTGTCCGGCGATGAGCAGTTCTTC
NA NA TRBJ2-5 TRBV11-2 CASSLGRWDETQYF TGTGCCAGCAGCTTAGGGCGCTGGGATGAGACCCAGTACTTC
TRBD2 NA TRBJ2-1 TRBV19 CACSPREGFSDEQFF TGTGCCTGTAGCCCGAGGGAGGGTTTTTCGGATGAGCAGTTCTTC
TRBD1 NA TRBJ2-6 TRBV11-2 CASSSVLGQEFGTGANVLTF TGTGCCAGCAGCTCGGTTCTTGGACAGGAGTTCGGGACTGGGGCCAACGTCCTGACTTTC
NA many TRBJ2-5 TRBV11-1 CASSLRTNRETQYF TGTGCCAGCAGCTTACGGACTAACCGGGAGACCCAGTACTTC
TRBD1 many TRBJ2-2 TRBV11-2 CASSLPGGILGELFF TGTGCCAGCAGCTTACCAGGGGGCATCCTGGGGGAGCTGTTTTTT
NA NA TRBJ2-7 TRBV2 CASSEFGGSSYEQYF TGTGCCAGCAGTGAATTCGGCGGTAGCTCCTACGAGCAGTACTTC
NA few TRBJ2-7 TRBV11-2 CASILGDRSYEQYF NA
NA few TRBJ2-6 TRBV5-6 CASSPDTGANVLTF TGTGCCAGCAGCCCCGACACTGGGGCCAACGTCCTGACTTTC
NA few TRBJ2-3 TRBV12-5 CASGFSSHFQYF TGTGCTAGTGGTTTTTCTAGCCACTTTCAGTATTTT
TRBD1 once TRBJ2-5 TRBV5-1 CAGTQKQGPEETQYF TGCGCCGGCACCCAGAAACAGGGGCCAGAGGAGACCCAGTACTTC
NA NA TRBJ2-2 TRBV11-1 CASSSDRRTGELFF TGTGCCAGCAGCTCCGACAGGCGCACCGGGGAGCTGTTTTTT
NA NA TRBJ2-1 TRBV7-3 CASSPRLVGVIEQFF TGTGCCAGCAGCCCCCGACTAGTGGGAGTAATTGAGCAGTTCTTC
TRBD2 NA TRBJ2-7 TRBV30 CACSVTSGFYEQYF TGTGCCTGTAGTGTGACTAGCGGATTCTACGAGCAGTACTTC
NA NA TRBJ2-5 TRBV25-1 CASSEVVGGTQYF TGTGCCAGCAGTGAAGTAGTCGGGGGGACCCAGTACTTC
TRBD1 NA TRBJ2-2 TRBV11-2 CASRDRVGELFF TGTGCCAGCAGGGACAGGGTCGGGGAGCTGTTTTTT
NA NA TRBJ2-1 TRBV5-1 CASSLMVSRWVYNEQFF TGCGCCAGCAGCTTGATGGTATCTCGATGGGTTTACAATGAGCAGTTCTTC
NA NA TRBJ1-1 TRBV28 CASSLTPRRGTEAFF TGTGCCAGCAGTCTTACCCCCCGGAGGGGGACTGAAGCTTTCTTT
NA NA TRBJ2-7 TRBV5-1 CASSLVSGFDEQYF TGCGCCAGCAGCTTGGTTTCAGGCTTCGACGAGCAGTACTTC
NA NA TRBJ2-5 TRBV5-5 CSRSLGPRETQYF TGTTCCAGAAGCTTGGGTCCCCGAGAGACCCAGTACTTC
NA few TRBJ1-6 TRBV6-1 CASSGKQGSSYNSPLHF TGTGCCAGCAGCGGAAAACAGGGTAGCTCCTATAATTCACCCCTCCACTTT
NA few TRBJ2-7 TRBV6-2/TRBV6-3 CASSSYQLEQYF TGTGCCAGCAGTTCATATCAGCTCGAGCAGTACTTC
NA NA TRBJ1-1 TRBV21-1 CPSSKGRGEAFF TGTCCCAGCAGCAAAGGGCGGGGTGAAGCTTTCTTT
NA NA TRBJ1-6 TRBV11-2 CASSQTGGDSALHF TGTGCCAGCAGTCAGACAGGCGGGGATTCAGCCCTCCACTTT
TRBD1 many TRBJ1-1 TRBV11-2 CASSLEIVRGTEAFF TGTGCCAGCAGCTTAGAAATCGTCAGGGGGACTGAAGCTTTCTTT
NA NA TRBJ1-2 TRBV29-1 CSVDLQGLNGYTF TGCAGCGTTGATCTCCAGGGTTTAAATGGCTACACCTTC
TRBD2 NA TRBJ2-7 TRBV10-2 CASCDLREKGYEQYF TGCGCCAGCTGTGATTTGCGGGAGAAGGGATACGAGCAGTACTTC
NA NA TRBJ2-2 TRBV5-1 CASSEGPNTGELFF TGCGCCAGCAGCGAAGGTCCGAACACCGGGGAGCTGTTTTTT
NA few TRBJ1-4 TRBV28 CASSGILPTNEKLFF TGTGCCAGCAGTGGGATCCTACCAACTAATGAAAAACTGTTTTTT
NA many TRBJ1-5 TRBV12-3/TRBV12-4 CASSLFGGSRQPQHF TGTGCCAGCAGTCTTTTTGGGGGCTCTCGACAGCCCCAGCATTTT
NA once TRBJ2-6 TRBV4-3 CASGPNSAGANVLAF TGCGCCAGCGGCCCCAACAGTGCTGGGGCCAACGTCCTGGCTTTC
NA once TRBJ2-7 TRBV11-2 CASSILAGVSRKHEQYF TGTGCCAGCAGCATATTAGCAGGGGTCTCAAGGAAGCACGAGCAGTACTTC
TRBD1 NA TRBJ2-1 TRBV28 CASSLITDRGNEQFF TGTGCCAGCAGTCTAATAACCGACAGGGGGAATGAGCAGTTCTTC